The text below deals with one TCR beta chain. Its cognate antigen is unknown. The germline V gene encodes CDR1 SGHRS and CDR2 YFSETQ. V lost 0 bases, J lost 14 bases, and 6 bases stayed unmatched. CDR3 length: 13 amino acids. Data came from immunoSEQ multiplex PCR; TCRdb stores just in-frame clones and leaves some out. The sample contains 20,000 to 25,000 clones, about 80% of which appear only once. The record originates from a study of PD-1 blockade in classical Hodgkin lymphoma. Study summary: Once every 2 weeks, patients received intravenous nivolumab at 3 mg/kg. Whole-study results and caveats: It was reported that newly diagnosed patients had less baseline TCR diversity than healthy donors. Undefined causes, possibly disease activity or prior therapy, underlie the repertoire differences.

Patients all relapsed after autologous stem cell transplantation, and there was variation in brentuximab vedotin exposure. The chain employs TRBV5-1 and TRBJ2-1, with TRBD2 identical over 9 bases. The sequence was collected from a human donor with classical Hodgkin lymphoma. Sequencing was performed on peripheral blood mononuclear cells (PBMCs), taken before the second cycle of nivolumab. The DNA for the CDR3 is TGCGCCAGCAGCTTGGGCGAGCGGGGGGTAAAGTTCTTC. Amino acids: CASSLGERGVKFF. Full variable domain (rest looked up from reference TRBV5-1 and TRBJ2-1): KAGVTQTPRYLIKTRGQQVTLSCSPISGHRSVSWYQQTPGQGLQFLFEYFSETQRNKGNFPGRFSGRQFSNSRSEMNVSTLELGDSALYLCASSLGERGVKFFGPGTRLTVL.